Shown below are 21 T cell receptor beta chains from a single sample sequenced in a study of blood T cell repertoires in COVID-19 (dated by TCRdb to the early 2020s). The library was produced with the immunoSEQ multiplex PCR assay. The table was pulled from immuneACCESS by TCRdb, which kept in-frame rearrangements only. Such tables lose some clones; where checked, under half of the loss comes from unresolved V genes, and the rest has no known cause. The sample contains about 380,000 clones, about 87% of them found a single time. The top ten clonotypes cover 1% to 1.5% of the sample. Sequenced: PBMCs or T cells enriched from blood (not recorded which). The receptors shown here come from a man aged 30 to 39 who had recovered from COVID-19.

The genes are TRBV6-5 and TRBJ2-3, with unresolved D. This CDR3 spans 13 amino acids. The V gene's germline CDR1 is MNHEY and CDR2 SVGAGI. Trimming removed 8 bases from V and 2 bases from J, with 11 bases in between. The CDR3, as DNA: TGTGCCAGCCCCGTCTCCCCCACAGATACGCAGTATTTT. It is translated as CASPVSPTDTQYF.

The V call is TRBV7-2, the J call TRBJ2-2, with D unclear. V was clipped by 3 bases and J by 4 bases, with 12 bases between them. The CDR3 covers 15 residues. The germline V gene has CDR1 SGHTA and CDR2 FQGNSA. The CDR3 is CASSFMSVVTGELFF. The CDR3 nucleotides read TGTGCCAGCAGCTTCATGAGCGTAGTCACCGGGGAGCTGTTTTTT.

Regarding this clone: Other DNA sequences in this specimen translate into the identical CDR3. The chain couples TRBV5-1 to TRBJ2-7; D gene ambiguous. V was clipped by 0 bases and J by 1 base, with 5 bases between them. The CDR3 is made up of 13 amino acids. The germline gives CDR1 SGHRS, CDR2 YFSETQ. CDR3 loop: CASSLAGSYEQYF. Written as DNA, the CDR3 is TGCGCCAGCAGCTTGGCAGGATCCTACGAGCAGTACTTC.

This chain connects TRBV2 to TRBJ2-5; D is ambiguous. The germline V gene encodes CDR1 SNHLY and CDR2 FYNNEI. The CDR3 extends over 11 amino acids. Deletions cut 2 bases from V and 5 bases from J, with 3 bases between. DNA for the CDR3: TGTGCCAGCAGTGAACATGAGACCCAGTACTTC. It codes for CASSEHETQYF.

CDR3 amino acids: CASSHRDSNSPLHF. The CDR3 coding sequence is TGTGCCAGCAGCCACCGGGACAGTAATTCACCCCTCCACTTT. The V and J genes are TRBV21-1 and TRBJ1-6; TRBD1 is the table's D call and was not checked against the DNA. TRBV21-1 is shown as a pseudogene. The CDR3 is made up of 14 amino acids.

This clone was seen at least ten times. V is TRBV2 and J is TRBJ2-1; perhaps TRBD1 as D (6 bases). Germline values: CDR1 SNHLY, CDR2 FYNNEI. Trimming cost V 6 bases and J 7 bases, with 13 bases left between them. The CDR3 extends over 13 amino acids. CDR3 coding DNA: TGTGCCAGCAGCAGGGGTCAGACTAATGAGCAGTTCTTC. The encoded protein is CASSRGQTNEQFF.

V and J are TRBV6-6 and TRBJ1-3; 7 bases are a match to TRBD1. This CDR3 spans 16 amino acids. The V and J ends lost 6 bases and 0 bases, in that order; junction bases with no gene match: 8. CDR1 is MNHNY, CDR2 SVGAGI, per germline (reference sequence). The CDR3 protein is CASRTRTGHSGNTIYF. The CDR3 DNA sequence: TGTGCCAGCAGGACGCGGACAGGCCACTCTGGAAACACCATATATTTT.

V gene TRBV5-1 combines with J gene TRBJ1-3, with D unclear. CDR3 length equals 13 residues. Germline lookup yields CDR1 SGHRS and CDR2 YFSETQ. V lost 3 bases, J lost 4 bases, and 8 bases lay in between. CDR3 sequence reads: CASSSVQGNTIYF. Here the CDR3 DNA reads TGCGCCAGCAGCTCAGTTCAGGGAAACACCATATATTTT.

The chain links TRBV30 to TRBJ1-3; TRBD1 matches 7 bases. Germline lookup yields CDR1 GTSNPN and CDR2 SVGIG (reference sequence). The V gene end was trimmed by 2 bases and the J gene end by 0 bases; junction bases not matched to a gene: 7. The CDR3 sequence is 16 residues long. The CDR3 bases are TGTGCCTGGAGTTCCGACAGGGTCAACTCTGGAAACACCATATATTTT. Protein sequence: CAWSSDRVNSGNTIYF.

The chain has TRBV30 and TRBJ1-6, with D tentatively TRBD1 (5 bases). V was shortened by 0 bases and J by 7 bases, with 10 bases between the two germline ends. CDR3 length equals 14 residues. CDR1 is GTSNPN and CDR2 is SVGIG in the germline V gene (reference sequence). Written as DNA, the CDR3 is TGTGCCTGGAGTGTTGGAGGGGCGAATTCACCCCTCCACTTT. Translating it yields CAWSVGGANSPLHF. Full variable domain (rest looked up from reference TRBV30 and TRBJ1-6): SQTIHQWPATLVQPVGSPLSLECTVEGTSNPNLYWYRQAAGRGLQLLFYSVGIGQISSEVPQNLSASRPQDRQFILSSKKLLLSDSGFYLCAWSVGGANSPLHFGNGTRLTVT.

This sequence joins TRBV6-1 and TRBJ1-2, with 9 nucleotides matching TRBD1. Germline assignment: CDR1 MNHNS and CDR2 SASEGT. The V and J ends lost 2 bases and 8 bases, in that order; junction bases with no gene match: 6. The CDR3 covers 14 residues. CDR3 sequence: CASSEQTGGQGYTF. The CDR3 nucleotides are TGTGCCAGCAGTGAACAAACAGGGGGCCAGGGCTACACCTTC.

The chain joins TRBV7-9 to TRBJ1-2, with D unclear. This CDR3 has 12 amino acids. The germline V gene encodes CDR1 SEHNR and CDR2 FQNEAQ (reference sequence). Trimming left V 5 bases short and J 2 bases short, with 6 bases between. CDR3 region: CASSPMNYGYTF. In DNA, the CDR3 is TGTGCCAGCAGCCCCATGAACTATGGCTACACCTTC.

The chain carries TRBV7-2 and TRBJ2-7; possible D gene TRBD1, 5 bases. This CDR3 spans 13 amino acids. Trimming removed 1 base from V and 4 bases from J, with 8 bases in between. Germline V gene lookup returns CDR1 SGHTA and CDR2 FQGNSA. The CDR3 DNA is TGTGCCAGCAGCTTAGACACAGGTTACGAGCAGTACTTC. Translation: CASSLDTGYEQYF. Full variable domain (remainder filled in from reference TRBV7-2 and TRBJ2-7): GAGVSQSPSNKVTEKGKDVELRCDPISGHTALYWYRQSLGQGLEFLIYFQGNSAPDKSGLPSDRFSAERTGGSVSTLTIQRTQQEDSAVYLCASSLDTGYEQYFGPGTRLTVT.

The J gene is TRBJ1-2, the V gene TRBV19; 7 bases are shared with TRBD1. Per the germline V gene, CDR1 is LNHDA and CDR2 is SQIVND (reference sequence). The junction had 6 bases not matched to a gene; V was cut back by 4 bases and J by 1 base. The CDR3 is 15 residues long. CDR3 coding DNA: TGTGCCAGTAGTAGACAGGGTGAGGGTAACTATGGCTACACCTTC. Translating it yields CASSRQGEGNYGYTF.

V usage is TRBV5-6 and J usage is TRBJ2-5, with D tentatively TRBD1 (5 bases). CDR1 is SGHDT and CDR2 is YYEEEE in the germline V gene. V lost 0 bases to trimming and J lost 2 bases, with 17 bases between them. The CDR3 totals 17 residues. The CDR3 is CASSLDLETVLQETQYF. CDR3 nucleotides: TGTGCCAGCAGCTTGGATCTTGAGACAGTCCTACAAGAGACCCAGTACTTC.

J is TRBJ1-4 and V is TRBV5-4; D is unresolved. The germline CDR1 and CDR2 sequences are SGHNT and YYREEE (reference sequence). Trimming cost V 4 bases and J 5 bases, with 15 bases left between them. The CDR3 has 15 amino acids. The CDR3 sequence: CASSAPGSANEKLFF. CDR3 nucleotide sequence: TGTGCCAGCAGCGCCCCGGGGAGCGCGAATGAAAAACTGTTTTTT.

The rearrangement links TRBV27 to TRBJ1-2, with 8 bases lining up with TRBD1. The CDR3 covers 17 residues. Germline V gene lookup returns CDR1 MNHEY and CDR2 SMNVEV (reference sequence). The J segment lost 8 bases and the V segment lost 4 bases, leaving 18 bases of the junction unmatched. The CDR3 loop is CASSSVTIQDRARGYTF. Here the CDR3 DNA reads TGTGCCAGCAGTTCCGTAACCATCCAGGACAGGGCGAGAGGCTACACCTTC.

This clone was seen more than once but under ten times. The V and J genes are TRBV4-1 and TRBJ2-3; a possible D gene is TRBD1 (5 bases). Germline V lookup: CDR1 MGHRA, CDR2 YSYEKL. CDR3 length: 13 amino acids. Trimming removed 5 bases from V and 4 bases from J, with 10 bases in between. The CDR3 nucleotides are TGCGCCAGCAGCGGTCAGGGCCCAGATACGCAGTATTTT. Protein: CASSGQGPDTQYF.

The rearrangement joins TRBV28 to TRBJ1-2, with 8 nucleotides matching TRBD1. This CDR3 has 16 residues. Germline V gene sequence: CDR1 MDHEN, CDR2 SYDVKM. J lost 8 bases, V lost 2 bases, and 13 bases had no gene match. CDR3 region: CASSLIPMTGAEGYTF. CDR3 sequence (DNA): TGTGCCAGCAGTTTAATCCCCATGACAGGGGCGGAAGGCTACACCTTC.

This sequence joins TRBV24-1 and TRBJ2-7; the match to TRBD1 covers 9 bases. The CDR3 totals 17 residues. J was trimmed by 2 bases and V by 1 base; bases with no gene match: 8. CDR1 is KGHDR and CDR2 is SFDVKD in the germline V gene. The CDR3 DNA is TGTGCCACCAGTGATTTTCGTTTACAGGGGGCCCCCTACGAGCAGTACTTC. This gives the protein CATSDFRLQGAPYEQYF.

This chain joins TRBV2 and TRBJ1-1, with D perhaps TRBD1 (5 bases). V was pared by 7 bases and J by 3 bases, with 21 bases between. The CDR3 loop spans 16 amino acids. The germline gives CDR1 SNHLY, CDR2 FYNNEI. The CDR3 DNA reads as TGTGCCAGCATGGTCGGCCGGGGGGGTAGGGACACTGAAGCTTTCTTT. It translates to CASMVGRGGRDTEAFF.